The clone carrying this T cell receptor (beta chain) was counted a single time. This sample is part of a study of cytomegalovirus exposure and HLA in healthy donors. Germline values: CDR1 MGHDK, CDR2 SYGVNS. V shed 8 bases and J shed 10 bases, with 21 bases lying between them. The CDR3 covers 14 residues. The PCR ran on 60 Vbeta and 13 Jbeta primers. The assay was immunoSEQ multiplex PCR, and TCRdb's table has in-frame clones only and misses some. The table records about 150,000 clones, 65% to 85% of them present only once. The sample consisted of PBMCs. The receptor comes from a male donor in good health and CMV-seronegative. J is TRBJ2-1 and V is TRBV25-1, with D possibly being TRBD2 (6 bases). CDR3 coding DNA: TGTGCCAGCTCATTACTCGGGGGAGGTGGGGAGCAGTTCTTC. This codes for CASSLLGGGGEQFF.